A single T cell receptor beta chain is shown here with its context. Germline V gene data show CDR1 as SGHRS and CDR2 as YFSETQ. The V and J ends lost 4 bases and 5 bases respectively, with 21 bases between them. The length of the CDR3 is 16 residues. The sample is drawn from a study of blood T cell repertoires in COVID-19. Cohort assignment relied on participant-reported clinical history. TCRdb keeps only in-frame clones here, not all; method: immunoSEQ multiplex PCR. Here the sample spans a few hundred thousand clones, more than 75% being singletons. The V call is TRBV5-1, the J call TRBJ2-5; TRBD1 is a possible D gene (6 bases). This TCR came from a young woman who had recovered from COVID-19. Sequenced material: PBMCs or T cells enriched from blood (not recorded which). Here the CDR3 reads CASSARDTWSGETQYF. As DNA, the CDR3 is TGCGCCAGCAGCGCCCGGGACACCTGGTCGGGCGAGACCCAGTACTTC.